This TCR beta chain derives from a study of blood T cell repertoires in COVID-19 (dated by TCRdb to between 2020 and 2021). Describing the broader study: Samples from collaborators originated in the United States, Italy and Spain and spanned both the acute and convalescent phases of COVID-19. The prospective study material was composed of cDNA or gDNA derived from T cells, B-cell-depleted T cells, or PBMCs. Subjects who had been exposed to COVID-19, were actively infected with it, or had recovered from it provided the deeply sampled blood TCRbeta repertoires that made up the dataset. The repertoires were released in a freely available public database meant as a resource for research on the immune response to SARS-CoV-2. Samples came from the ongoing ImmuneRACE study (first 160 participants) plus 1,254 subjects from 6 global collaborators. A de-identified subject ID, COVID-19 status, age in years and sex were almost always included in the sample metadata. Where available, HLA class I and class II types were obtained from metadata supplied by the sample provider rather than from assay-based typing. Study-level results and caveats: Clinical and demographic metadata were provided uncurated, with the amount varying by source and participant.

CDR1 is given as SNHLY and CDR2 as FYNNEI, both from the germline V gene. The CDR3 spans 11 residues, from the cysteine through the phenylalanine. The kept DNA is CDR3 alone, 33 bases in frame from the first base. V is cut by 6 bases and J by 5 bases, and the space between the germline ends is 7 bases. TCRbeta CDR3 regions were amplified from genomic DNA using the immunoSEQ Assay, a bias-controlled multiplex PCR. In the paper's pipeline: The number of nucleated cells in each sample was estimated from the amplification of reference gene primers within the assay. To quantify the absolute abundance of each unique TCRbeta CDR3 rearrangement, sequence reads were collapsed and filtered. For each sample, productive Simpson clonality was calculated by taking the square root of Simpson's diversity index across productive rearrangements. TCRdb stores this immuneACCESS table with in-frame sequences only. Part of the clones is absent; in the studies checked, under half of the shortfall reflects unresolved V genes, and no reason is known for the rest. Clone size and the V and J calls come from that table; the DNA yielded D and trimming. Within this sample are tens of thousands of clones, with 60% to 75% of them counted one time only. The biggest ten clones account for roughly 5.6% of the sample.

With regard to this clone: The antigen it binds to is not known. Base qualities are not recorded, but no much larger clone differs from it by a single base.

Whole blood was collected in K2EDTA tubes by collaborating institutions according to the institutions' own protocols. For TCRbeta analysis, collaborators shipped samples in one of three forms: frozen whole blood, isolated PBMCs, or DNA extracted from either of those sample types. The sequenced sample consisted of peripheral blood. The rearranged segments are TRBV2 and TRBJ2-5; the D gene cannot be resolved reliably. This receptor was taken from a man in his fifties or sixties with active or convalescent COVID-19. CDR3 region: CASRELETQYF. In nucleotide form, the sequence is TGTGCCAGCAGGGAGCTTGAGACCCAGTACTTC.